The present T cell receptor (beta chain) was sequenced within a study of blood T cell repertoires in COVID-19. Trimming took 6 bases from V and 0 from J, leaving 11 bases between them. Germline V lookup: CDR1 MNHEY, CDR2 SVGAGI. The CDR3 is 15 amino acids. Profiled with immunoSEQ multiplex PCR; TCRdb holds only in-frame clones, not every one. The sample holds 200,000 or so clones, 82% seen once. This TCR was recovered from a woman in her thirties with acute or convalescent COVID-19. The V call is TRBV6-5, the J call TRBJ1-4; tentatively, D is TRBD1 (5 bases). Source material: peripheral blood. The CDR3 bases are TGTGCCAGCAGGTGGGGGACTTCAACTAATGAAAAACTGTTTTTT. This translates into CASRWGTSTNEKLFF.